The 28 T cell receptor beta chains presented below share a single source sample, sequenced in a study of blood T cell repertoires in COVID-19. Libraries were prepared by immunoSEQ multiplex PCR; TCRdb keeps only in-frame clonotypes and omits some of them. The sample lists 60,000 to 80,000 clones, around 91% occurring once. The sample taken for sequencing was peripheral blood. The receptor source for this set is an older woman with COVID-19, enrolled during active disease.

The chain combines TRBV18 with TRBJ1-2, with D unclear. Trimming took 0 bases from V and 6 from J, leaving 11 bases between them. Germline CDR1 is KGHSH and CDR2 is LQKENI. This CDR3 comprises 14 residues. CDR3 sequence (DNA): TGTGCCAGCTCACCACCGGGCAGAGGGAATGGCTACACCTTC. Its translation: CASSPPGRGNGYTF.

The genes are TRBV6-5 and TRBJ2-7; D is undetermined. CDR1 is MNHEY and CDR2 is SVGAGI in the germline V gene. Deletions cut 0 bases from V and 0 bases from J, with 6 bases between. The CDR3 is made up of 14 amino acids. CDR3 coding DNA: TGTGCCAGCAGTTACTCGGCCCTCTCCTACGAGCAGTACTTC. Protein product: CASSYSALSYEQYF.

The chain combines TRBV7-9 with TRBJ2-7; 11 bases are a match to TRBD2. CDR3 length equals 17 residues. Germline lookup yields CDR1 SEHNR and CDR2 FQNEAQ (reference sequence). V was pared by 5 bases and J by 4 bases, with 13 bases of the junction left unmatched. The CDR3 DNA sequence: TGTGCCAGCAGCCGGGGACTAGCGGCTTCCGAGGGGTACGAGCAGTACTTC. Encoded protein: CASSRGLAASEGYEQYF.

The chain is built from TRBV4-2 and TRBJ2-3; D is undetermined. The CDR3 contains 16 residues. CDR1 and CDR2 from the germline V gene are LGHNA and YNFKEQ. V lost 0 bases to trimming and J lost 1 base, with 11 bases between them. The CDR3 nucleotides are TGTGCCAGCAGCCAAGAGGTAGCTCCTCGCACAGATACGCAGTATTTT. This translates into CASSQEVAPRTDTQYF.

The chain has TRBV14 and TRBJ2-7; TRBD1 matches at 7 bases. V trimming: 5 bases; J trimming: 3 bases; junction bases outside the gene matches: 10. CDR1 and CDR2 from the germline V gene are SGHDN and FVKESK. The CDR3 extends over 15 amino acids. The CDR3 loop reads CASSLGQPGGYEQYF. Written as DNA, the CDR3 is TGTGCCAGCAGCTTGGGACAGCCAGGTGGCTACGAGCAGTACTTC.

This clone has a single count. This rearrangement joins TRBV6-5 to TRBJ2-1, with 12 nucleotides matching TRBD2. In germline, CDR1 is MNHEY, CDR2 SVGAGI. After removal of 7 bases from V and 8 bases from J, the junction contained 6 bases not matched to a gene. This CDR3 has 14 amino acids. The CDR3 bases are TGTGCCAGCATCCCGGCTAGCGGGAGGGATGAGCAGTTCTTC. This encodes CASIPASGRDEQFF.

This clone was detected only a few times. CDR3 in DNA: TGTGCCAGCTCACCCAATCCAAGGGGGCGAAGTGGCTATGGCTACACCTTC. It codes for CASSPNPRGRSGYGYTF. The J gene is TRBJ1-2, the V gene TRBV18; TRBD1 matches at 7 bases. This CDR3 comprises 17 residues. J gave up 4 bases and V 3 bases, and 14 bases lay outside the gene matches. Per germline, CDR1 KGHSH and CDR2 LQKENI.

V gene TRBV9 combines with J gene TRBJ2-7; 10 positions agree with TRBD2. Per the germline V gene, CDR1 is SGDLS and CDR2 is YYNGEE. This CDR3 has 14 amino acids. V trimming: 3 bases; J trimming: 2 bases; junction bases outside the gene matches: 2. The CDR3 DNA reads TGTGCCAGCAGCGAGACTAGCGGGCCCTACGAGCAGTACTTC. Translation gives CASSETSGPYEQYF.

V and J are TRBV18 and TRBJ1-2; D may be TRBD1 (5 bases). The germline CDR1 and CDR2 sequences are KGHSH and LQKENI. The germline V and J ends were trimmed by 3 bases and 2 bases, with 10 bases remaining between them. The CDR3 is 14 amino acids. The CDR3 reads CASSPARENYGYTF. For the CDR3, the DNA is TGTGCCAGCTCACCGGCCAGGGAAAACTATGGCTACACCTTC.

The chain has TRBV30 and TRBJ1-4; a weak D match, TRBD1 (6 bases). This CDR3 is 14 amino acids long. Per the germline V gene, CDR1 is GTSNPN and CDR2 is SVGIG (reference sequence). V lost 5 bases to trimming and J lost 8 bases, with 18 bases between them. Written as DNA, the CDR3 is TGTGCCTGGTCACTCGGGACACGCTCCGAAAAACTGTTTTTT. This codes for CAWSLGTRSEKLFF. Together with reference TRBV30 and TRBJ1-4, the CDR3 gives the full variable domain: SQTIHQWPATLVQPVGSPLSLECTVEGTSNPNLYWYRQAAGRGLQLLFYSVGIGQISSEVPQNLSASRPQDRQFILSSKKLLLSDSGFYLCAWSLGTRSEKLFFGSGTQLSVL.

The rearrangement links TRBV2 to TRBJ1-2; 8 nucleotides align to TRBD1. J gave up 8 bases and V 6 bases, and 5 bases lay outside the gene matches. The germline gives CDR1 SNHLY, CDR2 FYNNEI. The CDR3 runs 12 residues. The CDR3: CASRGQGLGYTF. The CDR3 DNA reads TGTGCCAGCAGAGGACAGGGTTTAGGCTACACCTTC.

The V gene is TRBV4-1, the J gene TRBJ2-7; TRBD2 aligns across 7 bases. The V gene end was trimmed by 3 bases and the J gene end by 5 bases; junction bases not matched to a gene: 7. Germline V gene sequence: CDR1 MGHRA, CDR2 YSYEKL. The CDR3 totals 14 residues. The chain's CDR3 is CASSHPGGKNEQYF. For the CDR3, the DNA is TGCGCCAGCAGCCACCCGGGAGGTAAGAACGAGCAGTACTTC.

The chain is built from TRBV4-1 and TRBJ2-1; the match to TRBD2 covers 11 bases. This CDR3 spans 16 amino acids. The junction had 3 bases not matched to a gene; V was cut back by 2 bases and J by 3 bases. CDR1 is MGHRA and CDR2 is YSYEKL in the germline V gene. The CDR3 loop is CASSQLLAGDYNEQFF. Written as DNA, the CDR3 is TGCGCCAGCAGCCAACTACTAGCGGGGGACTACAATGAGCAGTTCTTC.

This chain connects TRBV3-1 (or the pseudogene TRBV3-2) to TRBJ2-3; 7 bases agree with TRBD2. This CDR3 region has 14 residues. Unmatched junction bases numbered 1, after V lost 2 bases and J lost 2 bases. Germline CDR1 LGHDT, CDR2 YNNKEL (reference sequence). CDR3 sequence (DNA): TGTGCCAGCAGCCAAAGCGGGGCCACAGATACGCAGTATTTT. Protein product: CASSQSGATDTQYF.

This clone was observed a handful of times. The J gene is TRBJ2-3, the V gene TRBV2; 8 bases are a match to TRBD2. This CDR3 is 16 amino acids long. Germline V gene lookup returns CDR1 SNHLY and CDR2 FYNNEI. V shed 3 bases, J shed 2 bases, and the junction held 7 bases outside the gene matches. CDR3 in DNA: TGTGCCAGCAGTGACCAAATTAGCGGGATCACAGATACGCAGTATTTT. Amino acids: CASSDQISGITDTQYF.

CDR3 DNA: TGTGCCAGCAGCTTGGCGGGGAGCAATCAGCCCCAGCATTTT. Translation: CASSLAGSNQPQHF. The rearrangement links TRBV7-9 to TRBJ1-5; the D is unclear. V was clipped by 3 bases and J by 1 base, with 7 bases between them. The CDR3 covers 14 residues. Germline CDR1 and CDR2: SEHNR and FQNEAQ (reference sequence).

The rearrangement joins TRBV18 to TRBJ2-7, with D perhaps matching TRBD1 (8 bases). Looked up from germline, CDR1 is KGHSH and CDR2 is LQKENI. The CDR3 loop spans 17 amino acids. Deletions cut 1 base from V and 7 bases from J, with 23 bases between. This CDR3 reads CASSPLGQGGKVREQYF. CDR3 nucleotides: TGTGCCAGCTCACCACTCGGACAGGGAGGGAAGGTAAGGGAGCAGTACTTC.

The chain recombines TRBV5-4 with TRBJ1-2, with 9 bases lining up with TRBD1. The ends lost 4 bases at V and 5 bases at J; junction bases unmatched: 12. The CDR3 spans 16 residues. The V gene's germline CDR1 is SGHNT and CDR2 YYREEE (reference sequence). The CDR3 here is CASSPRPPGQGYGYTF. CDR3 bases: TGTGCCAGCAGCCCTCGCCCACCCGGACAGGGGTATGGCTACACCTTC.

The V call is TRBV7-2, the J call TRBJ2-2, with D possibly TRBD1 on 6 matching bases. The germline gives CDR1 SGHTA, CDR2 FQGNSA. CDR3 length equals 14 residues. V shed 1 base and J shed 7 bases, with 10 bases lying between them. DNA of the CDR3: TGTGCCAGCAGCTTAGGGCAGGGGAGCGGGGAGCTGTTTTTT. Its protein product is CASSLGQGSGELFF.

The chain joins TRBV5-1 to TRBJ1-5, with D possibly matching TRBD1 (5 bases). V shed 1 base and J shed 6 bases, with 8 bases lying between them. The germline CDR1 and CDR2 sequences are SGHRS and YFSETQ. The length of the CDR3 is 13 residues. This chain's CDR3 is CASSLLGVQPQHF. DNA for the CDR3: TGCGCCAGCAGCTTGCTAGGGGTTCAGCCCCAGCATTTT.

The chain uses TRBV5-4 and TRBJ2-1; D perhaps matches TRBD2 (5 bases). The V gene lost 1 base and the J gene lost 3 bases, with 11 bases spanning the gap. Germline values: CDR1 SGHNT, CDR2 YYREEE (reference sequence). The CDR3 consists of 15 residues. The CDR3 bases are TGTGCCAGCAGCTTGCCCGGGGATCGCTACAATGAGCAGTTCTTC. It is translated as CASSLPGDRYNEQFF.

This chain uses TRBV7-2 with TRBJ2-7; 11 bases line up with TRBD2. This CDR3 is built from 15 residues. V dropped 7 bases and J dropped 6; count of bases not matched to a gene: 11. Germline CDR1 SGHTA, CDR2 FQGNSA. The CDR3 nucleotides read TGTGCCAGCACCCCAACTAGCGGGAGACCCTGCGAGCAGTACTTC. Residues: CASTPTSGRPCEQYF.

This CDR3 is CASSVGGTISYEQYF. The CDR3 region has the DNA TGTGCCAGCAGCGTAGGTGGGACTATCTCCTACGAGCAGTACTTC. This sequence joins TRBV9 and TRBJ2-7; 7 nucleotides line up with TRBD2. The CDR3 length is 15 residues. Germline V gene lookup returns CDR1 SGDLS and CDR2 YYNGEE. Trimming removed 0 bases from V and 0 bases from J; junction bases left unmatched: 3.

The rearrangement links TRBV4-3 to TRBJ2-6; no firm D call. CDR3 size: 16 residues. V lost 3 bases to trimming and J lost 4 bases, with 13 bases between them. The germline V gene has CDR1 LGHNA and CDR2 YSLEER. In nucleotides, the CDR3 is TGCGCCAGCAGCCAGAGTCCAGGCTCCGGGGCCAACGTCCTGACTTTC. Protein: CASSQSPGSGANVLTF.

In DNA form, the CDR3 reads TGTGCCAGCACCCGAACAGGGTTCACTGAAGCTTTCTTT. Amino acid sequence: CASTRTGFTEAFF. This chain joins TRBV12-3 or TRBV12-4 and TRBJ1-1; weak D call: TRBD1 (6 bases). The V end lost 7 bases, the J end lost 4 bases, and 13 bases lay between the germline ends. The CDR3 runs 13 residues.

This clone was counted once. J is TRBJ1-4 and V is TRBV10-1; TRBD1 matches at 7 bases. V gave up 2 bases and J gave up 2 bases; unmatched junction bases: 2. The CDR3 totals 15 residues. CDR1 WNHNN and CDR2 SYGVQD come from the germline V gene (reference sequence). Written as DNA, the CDR3 is TGCGCCAGCAGTGAGCCGACAGGGACTAATGAAAAACTGTTTTTT. Protein: CASSEPTGTNEKLFF.

V is TRBV19 and J is TRBJ2-2, with 15 bases matching TRBD2. CDR1 is LNHDA and CDR2 is SQIVND in the germline V gene (reference sequence). The CDR3 is 19 amino acids. V was clipped by 3 bases and J by 5 bases; unmatched bases: 10. The CDR3, as DNA: TGTGCCAGTAGTATCCCAGGACTAGCGGGAGGGCCAACGACCGGGGAGCTGTTTTTT. It specifies CASSIPGLAGGPTTGELFF.

This clone was detected once. This chain connects TRBV20-1 to TRBJ2-7; 10 bases are a match to TRBD2. In germline, CDR1 is DFQATT, CDR2 SNEGSKA (reference sequence). Trimming took 3 bases from V and 5 from J; bases not matched to a gene: 1. There are 12 residues in the CDR3. The CDR3 DNA is TGCAGTGCTAGTAGCGGGAGGAACGAGCAGTACTTC. Translation gives CSASSGRNEQYF.